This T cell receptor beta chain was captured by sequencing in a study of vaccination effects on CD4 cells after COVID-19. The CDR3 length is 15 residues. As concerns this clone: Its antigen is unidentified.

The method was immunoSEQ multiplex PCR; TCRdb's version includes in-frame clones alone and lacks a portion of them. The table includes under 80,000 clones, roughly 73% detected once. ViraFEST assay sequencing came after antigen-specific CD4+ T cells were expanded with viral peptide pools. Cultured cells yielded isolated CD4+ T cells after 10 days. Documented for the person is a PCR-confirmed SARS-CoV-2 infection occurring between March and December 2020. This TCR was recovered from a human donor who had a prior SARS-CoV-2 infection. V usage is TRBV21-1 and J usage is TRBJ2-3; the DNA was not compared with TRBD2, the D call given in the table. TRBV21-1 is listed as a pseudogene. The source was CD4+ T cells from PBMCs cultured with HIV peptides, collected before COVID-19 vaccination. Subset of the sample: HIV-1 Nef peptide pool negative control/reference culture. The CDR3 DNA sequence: TGTGCCAGCAGCAAAGGGGAGATCGCCACAGATACGCAGTATTTT. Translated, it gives CASSKGEIATDTQYF.